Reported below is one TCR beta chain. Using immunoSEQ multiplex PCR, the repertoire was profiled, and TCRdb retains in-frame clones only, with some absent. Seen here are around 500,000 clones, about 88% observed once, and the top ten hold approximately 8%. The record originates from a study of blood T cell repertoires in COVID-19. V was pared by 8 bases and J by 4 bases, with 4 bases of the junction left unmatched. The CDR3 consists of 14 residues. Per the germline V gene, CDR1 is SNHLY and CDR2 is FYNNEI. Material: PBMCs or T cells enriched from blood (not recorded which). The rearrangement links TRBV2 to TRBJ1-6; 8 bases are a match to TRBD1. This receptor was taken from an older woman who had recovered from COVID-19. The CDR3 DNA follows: TGTGCCAGCGGGGGACAGGTATATAATTCACCCCTCCACTTT. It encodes CASGGQVYNSPLHF.